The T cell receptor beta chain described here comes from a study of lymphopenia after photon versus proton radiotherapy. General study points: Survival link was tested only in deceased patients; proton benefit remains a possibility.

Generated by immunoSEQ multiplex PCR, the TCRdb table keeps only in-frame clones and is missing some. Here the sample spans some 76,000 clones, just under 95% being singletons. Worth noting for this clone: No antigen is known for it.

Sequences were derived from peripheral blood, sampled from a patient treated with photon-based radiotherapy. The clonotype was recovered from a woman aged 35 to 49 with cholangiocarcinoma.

CDR3 sequence (DNA): TGTGCCAGCAGTGTCCAACAGAATGAAAAACTGTTTTTT. Translation: CASSVQQNEKLFF. The chain has TRBV2 and TRBJ1-4, with D unclear. The CDR3 has 13 amino acids. CDR1 SNHLY and CDR2 FYNNEI come from the germline V gene. V was shortened by 4 bases and J by 5 bases, with 8 bases between the two germline ends.